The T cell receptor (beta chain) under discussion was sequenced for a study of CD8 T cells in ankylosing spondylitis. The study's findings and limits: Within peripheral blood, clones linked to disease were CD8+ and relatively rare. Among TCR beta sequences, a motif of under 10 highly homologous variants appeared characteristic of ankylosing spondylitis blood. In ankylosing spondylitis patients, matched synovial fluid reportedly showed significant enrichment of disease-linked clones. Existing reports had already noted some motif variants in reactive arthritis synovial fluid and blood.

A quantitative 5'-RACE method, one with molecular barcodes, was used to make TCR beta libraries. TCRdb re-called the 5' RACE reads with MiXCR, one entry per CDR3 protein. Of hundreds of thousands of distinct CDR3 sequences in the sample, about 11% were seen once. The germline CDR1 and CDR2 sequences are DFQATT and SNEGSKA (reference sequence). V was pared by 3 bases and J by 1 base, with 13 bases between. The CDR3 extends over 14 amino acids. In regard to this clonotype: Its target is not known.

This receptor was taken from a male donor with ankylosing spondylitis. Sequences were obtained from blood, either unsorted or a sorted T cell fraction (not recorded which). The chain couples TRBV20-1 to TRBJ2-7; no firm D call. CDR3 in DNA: TGCAGTGCTAGCGAGTTTCACAGATCCTACGAGCAGTACTTC. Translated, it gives CSASEFHRSYEQYF.